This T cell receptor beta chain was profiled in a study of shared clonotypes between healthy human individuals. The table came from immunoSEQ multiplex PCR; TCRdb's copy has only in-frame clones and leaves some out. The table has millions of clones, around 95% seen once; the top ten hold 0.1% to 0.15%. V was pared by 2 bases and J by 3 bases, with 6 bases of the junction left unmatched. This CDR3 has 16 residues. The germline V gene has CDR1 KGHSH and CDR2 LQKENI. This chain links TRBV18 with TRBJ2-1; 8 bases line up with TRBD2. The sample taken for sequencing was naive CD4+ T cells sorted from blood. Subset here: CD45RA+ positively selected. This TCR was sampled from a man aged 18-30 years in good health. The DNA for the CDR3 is TGTGCCAGCTCACCAGCCAGCGGGGGCGTCTACAATGAGCAGTTCTTC. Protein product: CASSPASGGVYNEQFF.